The 21 T cell receptor beta chains below all came from one sample that was sequenced in a study of blood T cell repertoires in COVID-19. Method: immunoSEQ multiplex PCR; TCRdb's copy keeps in-frame clones and lacks some. The sample lists roughly 280,000 clones, around 84% occurring once. Sequenced material: peripheral blood. All receptors derive from a man aged 55 to 69 with acute or convalescent COVID-19.

The rearrangement joins TRBV3-1 (or the pseudogene TRBV3-2) to TRBJ2-4, with TRBD2 identical over 11 bases. CDR1 is LGHDT, CDR2 YNNKEL, per germline (reference sequence). The CDR3 is 14 amino acids. Trimming took 5 bases from V and 9 from J; bases not matched to a gene: 6. This chain's CDR3 is CASSGGTSGGIQYF. DNA of the CDR3: TGTGCCAGCAGCGGCGGGACTAGCGGCGGCATTCAGTACTTC.

The CDR3 DNA is TGTGCCAGCTCATCCCGGTTCGGCTACACCTTC. Its translation is CASSSRFGYTF. This chain connects TRBV18 to TRBJ1-2; D is undetermined. The V gene's germline CDR1 is KGHSH and CDR2 LQKENI. Between the trimmed V and J ends, which lost 5 bases and 8 bases, there was a span of 9 bases. The CDR3 covers 11 residues.

This clone occurred a few times. This chain connects TRBV7-2 to TRBJ2-2; 7 bases match TRBD1. This CDR3 is 15 amino acids long. The germline gives CDR1 SGHTA, CDR2 FQGNSA. V shed 5 bases and J 2 bases; nucleotides not matched to a gene: 5. CDR3: CASSLRQGNTGELFF. DNA of the CDR3: TGTGCCAGCAGCCTTCGACAGGGAAACACCGGGGAGCTGTTTTTT.

J is TRBJ2-1 and V is TRBV5-1; 11 bases are a match to TRBD2. Germline trimming cut 0 bases from V and 9 bases from J; bases unmatched to any gene: 8. This CDR3 is 16 amino acids long. Germline CDR1 and CDR2: SGHRS and YFSETQ. The CDR3 DNA sequence: TGCGCCAGCAGCTTGGAAGGTAGCGGGGGGGCTCGTGAGCAGTTCTTC. Translating it yields CASSLEGSGGAREQFF.

CDR3 sequence (DNA): TGTGCCAGTATTAGATCAGCGGGGAACACCGGGGAGCTGTTTTTT. This translates into CASIRSAGNTGELFF. This rearrangement joins TRBV19 to TRBJ2-2, with D tentatively TRBD2 (6 bases). V dropped 7 bases and J dropped 1 base, with 13 bases sitting between them. The CDR3 contains 15 residues. Germline CDR1 is LNHDA and CDR2 is SQIVND (reference sequence).

This clone was detected only a few times. The J gene is TRBJ2-5, the V gene TRBV2; weak D call: TRBD2 (7 bases). From germline, CDR1 is SNHLY and CDR2 FYNNEI. Trimming took 6 bases from V and 4 from J, leaving 12 bases between them. The CDR3 sequence is 13 residues long. The CDR3 reads CASREGGRETQYF. CDR3 bases: TGTGCCAGCAGGGAGGGGGGGAGAGAGACCCAGTACTTC.

The rearrangement links TRBV5-1 to TRBJ2-6; D ambiguous. The V gene lost 4 bases and the J gene lost 0 bases, with 11 bases spanning the gap. Germline loops: CDR1 SGHRS, CDR2 YFSETQ. The CDR3 length is 16 residues. The CDR3 DNA is TGCGCCAGCAGCCCACCCAGGAACTCTGGGGCCAACGTCCTGACTTTC. Its protein product is CASSPPRNSGANVLTF.

The V call is TRBV20-1, the J call TRBJ1-1; 7 nucleotides line up with TRBD1. Looked up from germline, CDR1 is DFQATT and CDR2 is SNEGSKA (reference sequence). J lost 2 bases, V lost 3 bases, and 12 bases had no gene match. The CDR3 totals 16 residues. CDR3 residues: CSASSPQGRGNTEAFF. CDR3 DNA: TGCAGTGCTAGTAGTCCACAGGGGCGCGGCAACACTGAAGCTTTCTTT.

The CDR3 sequence: CASSLQGLGTEAFF. Here the CDR3 DNA reads TGTGCCAGCAGCCTACAGGGCCTGGGGACTGAAGCTTTCTTT. V is TRBV28 and J is TRBJ1-1, with D perhaps matching TRBD1 (6 bases). V was shortened by 6 bases and J by 5 bases, with 16 bases between the two germline ends. This CDR3 is built from 14 residues. CDR1 and CDR2 from the germline V gene are MDHEN and SYDVKM.

The rearrangement links TRBV21-1 to TRBJ2-5; the table's D gene call, TRBD2, was not cross checked with the DNA. TRBV21-1 is assigned pseudogene status. The CDR3 sequence is 15 residues long. For the CDR3, the DNA is TGTGCCAGCAGCAAACTAAGGGAGACATTTAAGACCCAGTACTTC. Protein: CASSKLRETFKTQYF.

The V gene is TRBV3-1 (or the pseudogene TRBV3-2), the J gene TRBJ2-3, with D hard to call. V was pared by 2 bases and J by 0 bases, with 3 bases between. CDR1 is LGHDT, CDR2 YNNKEL, per germline (reference sequence). The CDR3 has 13 amino acids. The CDR3 spells CASSQLSTDTQYF. CDR3 nucleotide sequence: TGTGCCAGCAGCCAACTAAGCACAGATACGCAGTATTTT.

This clone appeared once. CDR3 DNA: TGTGCCAGTACCGATCTCGGGTGGGGCCCCTATAGCAATCAGCCCCAGCATTTT. Translating gives CASTDLGWGPYSNQPQHF. The chain links TRBV19 to TRBJ1-5; D perhaps matches TRBD1 (5 bases). The length of the CDR3 is 18 residues. The germline V and J ends were trimmed by 7 bases and 0 bases, with 22 bases remaining between them. Germline CDR1 and CDR2: LNHDA and SQIVND (reference sequence).

This chain joins TRBV27 and TRBJ1-5, with D possibly TRBD1 on 5 matching bases. Trimming stripped 6 bases from V and 4 bases from J, with 19 bases between. CDR3 length equals 16 residues. CDR1 is MNHEY, CDR2 SMNVEV, per germline (reference sequence). The CDR3 DNA reads TGTGCCAGCAGATCTAGAACAGGCCTCGGTAATCAGCCCCAGCATTTT. This gives the protein CASRSRTGLGNQPQHF.

This rearrangement joins TRBV28 to TRBJ1-5; 7 bases fit TRBD1. The germline V gene encodes CDR1 MDHEN and CDR2 SYDVKM. The V and J ends lost 5 bases and 6 bases, in that order; junction bases with no gene match: 7. The CDR3 runs 14 residues. The CDR3 DNA sequence: TGTGCCAGCAGTACAATACAGGGGCGTCAGCCCCAGCATTTT. It specifies CASSTIQGRQPQHF.

This rearrangement joins TRBV10-3 to TRBJ2-7, with a tentative D call TRBD2 (7 bases). V was trimmed by 3 bases and J by 2 bases, leaving 14 bases between them. Germline V gene sequence: CDR1 ENHRY, CDR2 SYGVKD. This CDR3 is built from 15 residues. The CDR3 nucleotides are TGTGCCATCAGTGACGTCCGGGGGGCAACCTACGAGCAGTACTTC. Residues: CAISDVRGATYEQYF.

The rearrangement uses TRBV19 and TRBJ2-7, with 9 bases matching TRBD1. V lost 6 bases to trimming and J lost 2 bases; unmatched junction nucleotides: 11. Germline CDR1 is LNHDA and CDR2 is SQIVND (reference sequence). The CDR3 has 16 amino acids. CDR3 in DNA: TGTGCCAGTAGCCCTGTACAGGGGGCCCTCCCCTACGAGCAGTACTTC. Residues: CASSPVQGALPYEQYF. Filled out from reference TRBV19 and TRBJ2-7, the complete variable domain reads DGGITQSPKYLFRKEGQNVTLSCEQNLNHDAMYWYRQDPGQGLRLIYYSQIVNDFQKGDIAEGYSVSREKKESFPLTVTSAQKNPTAFYLCASSPVQGALPYEQYFGPGTRLTVT.

This rearrangement joins TRBV29-1 to TRBJ1-2, with D tentatively TRBD1 (5 bases). CDR1 and CDR2 from the germline V gene are SQVTM and ANQGSEA. The germline V and J ends were trimmed by 4 bases and 4 bases, with 13 bases remaining between them. The CDR3 is 13 amino acids. The CDR3 region has the DNA TGCAGCGTTGGTGGGGCATGGGGCTATGGCTACACCTTC. Protein: CSVGGAWGYGYTF.

The chain uses TRBV5-1 and TRBJ2-3; D remains unclear. This CDR3 comprises 14 residues. The ends were cut back, 2 bases at V and 3 bases at J, with 10 bases in the middle. Germline CDR1 reads SGHRS; CDR2 reads YFSETQ. The DNA of the CDR3 is TGCGCCAGCAGCTTTTTAGAGGATACAGATACGCAGTATTTT. Residues: CASSFLEDTDTQYF.

This sequence joins TRBV5-4 and TRBJ2-3; D is perhaps TRBD1 (6 bases). Trimming removed 5 bases at V and 8 bases at J, with 21 bases between. The germline V gene has CDR1 SGHNT and CDR2 YYREEE (reference sequence). The CDR3 runs 15 residues. Written as DNA, the CDR3 is TGTGCCAGCAGTTCACAGGGTTCTCTTCTCGGTACGCAGTATTTT. It translates to CASSSQGSLLGTQYF.

The V and J genes are TRBV2 and TRBJ2-1; D unclear. CDR1 is SNHLY and CDR2 is FYNNEI in the germline V gene. V dropped 0 bases and J dropped 12 bases, with 12 bases sitting between them. This CDR3 is built from 13 residues. The CDR3 is CASSEALTYGQFF. CDR3 nucleotides: TGTGCCAGCAGTGAAGCGCTTACTTATGGGCAGTTCTTC.

V is TRBV9 and J is TRBJ2-3; 8 nucleotides match TRBD2. From germline, CDR1 is SGDLS and CDR2 YYNGEE. The CDR3 covers 15 residues. J was trimmed by 2 bases and V by 4 bases; bases with no gene match: 6. The CDR3 loop is CASSLSGGNTDTQYF. The DNA for the CDR3 is TGTGCCAGCAGCCTAAGCGGGGGTAACACAGATACGCAGTATTTT.